The clone carrying this T cell receptor (beta chain) was picked up a small number of times. The antigen is not known. TCRdb recomputed calls from the reads with MiXCR, one row per CDR3 protein. Among approximately 190,000 distinct CDR3 sequences, 8% to 10% were seen once, and the ten largest hold about 5%. The CDR3 spans 11 residues. V lost 6 bases and J lost 6, with 5 bases in between. The germline V gene has CDR1 MDHEN and CDR2 SYDVKM. This entry belongs to a study of T cell repertoires in cytomegalovirus infection. Across the study: Public TCR beta signatures marked donors with CMV infection and the matching HLA. Overall study results and limits: Totalled public TCR beta family frequency picked out people who carried CMV plus the relevant HLA. Clonotypes of TCR beta that were HLA-C-restricted and CMV-specific dominated the ex vivo response.

This TCR was sampled from a human donor in good health (CMV status not recorded). Some clones in this sample may be carry-over from other donors' samples. The chain joins TRBV28 to TRBJ2-2; no clear D gene. Sequenced sample: PBMCs. DNA for the CDR3: TGTGCCAGCAGAACAGCCGGGGAGCTGTTTTTT. Translated, it gives CASRTAGELFF.